These 21 T cell receptor beta chains were all obtained from the same sample, sequenced in a study of shared clonotypes between healthy human individuals. Assay used: immunoSEQ multiplex PCR; TCRdb lists only in-frame clones, some missing. The sample yields 550,000 to 850,000 clones, about 74% seen once. Sequenced sample: memory CD4+ T cells sorted from blood. Noted subset: CD45RA-negative fraction. The source is a woman in her 30s in good health.

V and J are TRBV7-8 and TRBJ1-5, with a tentative D call TRBD1 (5 bases). Trimming left V 6 bases short and J 0 bases short, with 9 bases between. Germline lookup yields CDR1 SGHVS and CDR2 FQNEAQ. The CDR3 spans 14 residues. CDR3 nucleotide sequence: TGTGCCAGCAGTGAGGGGACTAGCAATCAGCCCCAGCATTTT. Translation: CASSEGTSNQPQHF.

V usage is TRBV7-8 and J usage is TRBJ1-4; no clear D. Trimming shortened V by 2 bases and J by 6 bases, and 10 bases separated the two germline ends. CDR3 length: 14 amino acids. From germline, CDR1 is SGHVS and CDR2 FQNEAQ. For the CDR3, the DNA is TGTGCCAGCAGCTTAAACACCGTGTATGAAAAACTGTTTTTT. It yields the protein CASSLNTVYEKLFF. The entire variable domain, with the rest obtained from reference TRBV7-8 and TRBJ1-4, is as follows: GAGVSQSPRYKVAKRGQDVALRCDPISGHVSLFWYQQALGQGPEFLTYFQNEAQLDKSGLPSDRFFAERPEGSVSTLKIQRTQQEDSAVYLCASSLNTVYEKLFFGSGTQLSVL.

The genes are TRBV2 and TRBJ1-1; D is unresolved. Between the trimmed V and J ends, which lost 6 bases and 7 bases, there was a span of 12 bases. The germline V gene encodes CDR1 SNHLY and CDR2 FYNNEI. The CDR3 covers 12 residues. The CDR3 sequence: CASRTGRLEAFF. For the CDR3, the DNA is TGTGCCAGCAGGACGGGCAGACTTGAAGCTTTCTTT.

The gene calls are TRBV19 and TRBJ2-7; D is possibly TRBD1 or TRBD2 (6 bases each). Trimming took 6 bases from V and 1 from J, leaving 13 bases between them. Germline lookup yields CDR1 LNHDA and CDR2 SQIVND (reference sequence). The CDR3 sequence is 14 residues long. CDR3 residues: CASSPGGQSYEQYF. The CDR3 DNA sequence: TGTGCCAGTAGCCCTGGGGGGCAGTCCTACGAGCAGTACTTC. The full variable domain, its missing parts supplied by reference TRBV19 and TRBJ2-7, is DGGITQSPKYLFRKEGQNVTLSCEQNLNHDAMYWYRQDPGQGLRLIYYSQIVNDFQKGDIAEGYSVSREKKESFPLTVTSAQKNPTAFYLCASSPGGQSYEQYFGPGTRLTVT.

The rearrangement uses TRBV19 and TRBJ1-1, with TRBD1 matching over 9 bases. V trimming: 3 bases; J trimming: 1 base; junction bases outside the gene matches: 3. The CDR3 consists of 15 residues. Germline V gene lookup returns CDR1 LNHDA and CDR2 SQIVND (reference sequence). The CDR3 DNA is TGTGCCAGTAGTATCCCGGACAGGGGGAACACTGAAGCTTTCTTT. This gives the protein CASSIPDRGNTEAFF.

This clone showed up just a few times. V usage is TRBV7-8 and J usage is TRBJ2-7; tentatively, D is TRBD1 (7 bases). V was clipped by 5 bases and J by 4 bases, with 21 bases between them. The germline V gene encodes CDR1 SGHVS and CDR2 FQNEAQ. CDR3 length: 16 amino acids. The chain's CDR3 is CASSLRSGGLNYEQYF. For the CDR3, the DNA is TGTGCCAGCAGCCTAAGGTCAGGGGGGCTCAATTACGAGCAGTACTTC.

The J gene is TRBJ1-1, the V gene TRBV10-1; D is undetermined. V was cut by 4 bases and J by 0 bases, with 21 bases left in between. Germline V gives CDR1 WNHNN, CDR2 SYGVQD (reference sequence). The CDR3 runs to 18 residues. The CDR3 here is CASSGSGLMAQMNTEAFF. CDR3 DNA sequence: TGCGCCAGCAGTGGGTCCGGGCTTATGGCCCAAATGAACACTGAAGCTTTCTTT.

The gene calls are TRBV5-1 and TRBJ2-3; D call uncertain. Germline V gene sequence: CDR1 SGHRS, CDR2 YFSETQ. Trimming removed 0 bases from V and 0 bases from J, with 8 bases in between. The CDR3 totals 15 residues. CDR3 sequence reads: CASSLGGSSTDTQYF. The CDR3 DNA reads as TGCGCCAGCAGCTTGGGTGGATCTAGCACAGATACGCAGTATTTT.

V usage is TRBV5-6 and J usage is TRBJ1-5; the D is unclear. Trimming removed 3 bases from V and 3 bases from J, with 10 bases in between. Germline V lookup: CDR1 SGHDT, CDR2 YYEEEE. This CDR3 spans 14 amino acids. The CDR3 protein is CASSSGPTNQPQHF. CDR3 coding DNA: TGTGCCAGCAGCTCAGGACCGACCAATCAGCCCCAGCATTTT.

J is TRBJ1-2 and V is TRBV29-1; TRBD1 matches at 10 bases. Per the germline V gene, CDR1 is SQVTM and CDR2 is ANQGSEA. This CDR3 region has 13 residues. Germline trimming cut 7 bases from V and 8 bases from J; bases unmatched to any gene: 10. CDR3 nucleotides: TGCAGCGCCGAGACAGGGGGCGCCGGGGGCTACACCTTC. Translating it yields CSAETGGAGGYTF.

The gene calls are TRBV25-1 and TRBJ2-3; D not resolved. Germline assignment: CDR1 MGHDK and CDR2 SYGVNS. The CDR3 spans 14 residues. Trimming cost V 1 base and J 1 base, with 6 bases left between them. DNA of the CDR3: TGTGCCAGCAGTGAATTTGCTGGCACAGATACGCAGTATTTT. This translates into CASSEFAGTDTQYF.

The J gene is TRBJ2-7, the V gene TRBV11-1; perhaps TRBD1 as D (6 bases). V lost 3 bases to trimming and J lost 5 bases, with 14 bases between them. The CDR3 has 14 amino acids. Germline assignment: CDR1 SGHAT and CDR2 FQDESV (reference sequence). DNA for the CDR3: TGTGCCAGCAGCTTTGGGCAGGGGTTCAACGAGCAGTACTTC. Its protein product is CASSFGQGFNEQYF.

The rearrangement links TRBV11-2 to TRBJ2-3; D may be TRBD2 (6 bases). This CDR3 spans 15 amino acids. V lost 4 bases and J 4 bases, leaving 15 bases between the germline ends. Germline V lookup: CDR1 SGHAT, CDR2 FQNNGV. The CDR3 reads CASSSTGLRADTQYF. CDR3 nucleotide sequence: TGTGCCAGCAGCTCTACGGGACTGCGGGCAGATACGCAGTATTTT. Together with reference TRBV11-2 and TRBJ2-3, the CDR3 gives the full variable domain: EAGVAQSPRYKIIEKRQSVAFWCNPISGHATLYWYQQILGQGPKLLIQFQNNGVVDDSQLPKDRFSAERLKGVDSTLKIQPAKLEDSAVYLCASSSTGLRADTQYFGPGTRLTVL.

The chain carries TRBV13 and TRBJ2-7; TRBD2 matches at 10 bases. Germline lookup yields CDR1 PRHDT and CDR2 FYEKMQ (reference sequence). There are 15 residues in the CDR3. The junction had 2 bases not matched to a gene; V was cut back by 1 base and J by 2 bases. The CDR3 loop reads CASSLELAGTYEQYF. DNA for the CDR3: TGTGCCAGCAGCTTAGAACTAGCGGGAACCTACGAGCAGTACTTC. Full variable domain (remainder filled in from reference TRBV13 and TRBJ2-7): AAGVIQSPRHLIKEKRETATLKCYPIPRHDTVYWYQQGPGQDPQFLISFYEKMQSDKGSIPDRFSAQQFSDYHSELNMSSLELGDSALYFCASSLELAGTYEQYFGPGTRLTVT.

As for this clone: Additional DNA sequences in this sample encode the identical CDR3. V is TRBV14 and J is TRBJ2-6; no reliable D call. CDR3 length equals 16 residues. Trimming stripped 1 base from V and 0 bases from J, with 7 bases between. Per the germline V gene, CDR1 is SGHDN and CDR2 is FVKESK. The CDR3 nucleotides read TGTGCCAGCAGCCAAGGGGGTTACTCTGGGGCCAACGTCCTGACTTTC. Amino acid sequence: CASSQGGYSGANVLTF.

The chain is built from TRBV14 and TRBJ2-7; D uncertain. Germline V lookup: CDR1 SGHDN, CDR2 FVKESK. Trimming pared 1 base from V and 3 bases from J, leaving 7 bases between. CDR3 length equals 13 residues. CDR3 in amino acids: CASSQVKGYEQYF. The CDR3 DNA reads as TGTGCCAGCAGCCAAGTTAAGGGCTACGAGCAGTACTTC.

This clone has only a few counts. The genes are TRBV5-1 and TRBJ2-1; no firm D call. Per germline, CDR1 SGHRS and CDR2 YFSETQ. There are 15 residues in the CDR3. V was trimmed by 0 bases and J by 3 bases, leaving 10 bases between them. CDR3 coding DNA: TGCGCCAGCAGCTTGGGTTCACCAGGCTACAATGAGCAGTTCTTC. As protein: CASSLGSPGYNEQFF. The full variable domain, in which reference TRBV5-1 and TRBJ2-1 provide the parts outside the CDR3, is KAGVTQTPRYLIKTRGQQVTLSCSPISGHRSVSWYQQTPGQGLQFLFEYFSETQRNKGNFPGRFSGRQFSNSRSEMNVSTLELGDSALYLCASSLGSPGYNEQFFGPGTRLTVL.

Only one count was recorded for this clone. The rearrangement uses TRBV7-9 and TRBJ1-1; tentatively, D is TRBD1 (6 bases). CDR3 length: 14 residues. CDR1 and CDR2 (germline): SEHNR, FQNEAQ (reference sequence). V dropped 3 bases and J dropped 5 bases, with 13 bases sitting between them. DNA for the CDR3: TGTGCCAGCAGCTTCCAGGGGACTAAGACTGAAGCTTTCTTT. Its translation: CASSFQGTKTEAFF.

This chain uses TRBV5-1 with TRBJ2-7, with 8 bases matching TRBD2. This CDR3 comprises 15 residues. Trimming took 3 bases from V and 6 from J; bases not matched to a gene: 11. From germline, CDR1 is SGHRS and CDR2 YFSETQ. In DNA form, the CDR3 reads TGCGCCAGCAGCTGGACAGCGGGAGCCCCGGCCGAGCAGTACTTC. As protein: CASSWTAGAPAEQYF.

The table lists this clone with a few counts. This chain links TRBV5-1 with TRBJ2-7, with D unresolved. The CDR3 has 16 residues. Germline CDR1 and CDR2: SGHRS and YFSETQ. Trimming took off 3 bases at V and 0 bases at J, with 16 bases between the two ends. CDR3 residues: CASSSNPGSSSYEQYF. The DNA for the CDR3 is TGCGCCAGCAGCTCGAACCCGGGTTCTAGCTCCTACGAGCAGTACTTC.

J is TRBJ2-7 and V is TRBV10-3; D gene uncertain. From germline, CDR1 is ENHRY and CDR2 SYGVKD. Trimming pared 10 bases from V and 6 bases from J, leaving 22 bases between. The CDR3 contains 14 residues. CDR3 protein: CATEETPTNGEQYF. CDR3 bases: TGTGCCACCGAGGAGACGCCCACTAATGGCGAGCAGTACTTC.